Listed below are T cell receptor beta chains from one sample, sequenced in a study of cytomegalovirus exposure and HLA in healthy donors. Profiled with immunoSEQ multiplex PCR; TCRdb holds only in-frame clones, not every one. Of about 110,000 clones listed, around 70% are singletons. The sequenced sample consisted of PBMCs. The receptors stem from a boy between 10 and 17 years old in good health and CMV-seronegative. Both conserved end residues are part of each CDR3. The order of the fields is V gene, clone size, D gene, J gene, CDR3 protein, CDR3 DNA. The D gene is left open where the match is weak. Some rows mark clone size as missing; the rest say once, few, many or name a class of expanded clone.

>TRBV7-2|-|-|TRBJ1-5
CASSLFGGGTQPQHF
TGTGCCAGCAGCTTATTTGGCGGGGGGACTCAGCCCCAGCATTTT
>TRBV5-1|few|TRBD1|TRBJ2-1
CASSPTGDPMPPYNEQFF
TGCGCCAGCAGCCCGACAGGGGACCCGATGCCTCCCTACAATGAGCAGTTCTTC
>TRBV9|-|TRBD1|TRBJ1-2
CASSPSTGDYGYTF
TGTGCCAGCAGCCCCTCGACAGGGGACTATGGCTACACCTTC
>TRBV14|-|-|TRBJ2-7
CASSPSGGSEQYF
TGTGCCAGCAGCCCGTCGGGGGGCTCCGAGCAGTACTTC
>TRBV4-1|-|-|TRBJ1-5
CASSHHPGTRDQPQHF
TGCGCCAGCAGCCACCACCCGGGGACAAGGGATCAGCCCCAGCATTTT
>TRBV7-9|-|TRBD1|TRBJ2-7
CASSSLGQVSYEQYF
TGTGCCAGCAGCTCCCTTGGACAGGTATCCTACGAGCAGTACTTC
>TRBV5-6|-|-|TRBJ2-3
CASSHGALGADTQYF
TGTGCCAGCAGCCATGGGGCGCTAGGGGCAGATACGCAGTATTTT
>TRBV4-2|-|TRBD1|TRBJ1-5
CASSQLDREGQPQHF
TGTGCCAGCAGCCAGTTGGACAGGGAGGGTCAGCCCCAGCATTTT
>TRBV28|few|-|TRBJ1-3
CASSPGQLLSGNTIYF
TGTGCCAGCAGCCCTGGACAGCTCCTCTCTGGAAACACCATATATTTT
>TRBV10-3|-|TRBD2|TRBJ2-1
CAISSGTSLNEQFF
TGTGCCATCAGTTCCGGGACTAGCTTGAATGAGCAGTTCTTC
>TRBV5-1|-|TRBD1|TRBJ2-7
CASSLAGGATYEQYF
TGCGCCAGCAGCCTGGCAGGGGGAGCCACCTACGAGCAGTACTTC
>TRBV2|-|TRBD1|TRBJ2-7
CASSGGAGQVRDEQYF
TGTGCCAGCAGTGGGGGTGCGGGACAGGTCCGGGACGAGCAGTACTTC
>TRBV6-1|-|TRBD1|TRBJ1-2
CASSDGQGIGYTF
TGTGCCAGCAGTGACGGACAGGGAATAGGGTACACCTTC
>TRBV30|few|TRBD2|TRBJ2-2
CAWSPTGRTSGTGELFF
TGTGCCTGGAGTCCTACGGGTAGGACTAGCGGCACCGGGGAGCTGTTTTTT
>TRBV4-3|-|-|TRBJ1-1
CASSLFPGAGNTEAFF
TGCGCCAGCAGCCTTTTCCCTGGGGCCGGGAACACTGAAGCTTTCTTT
>TRBV29-1|-|-|TRBJ1-5
CSARGGAGQPQHF
TGCAGCGCCCGGGGGGGGGCTGGCCAGCCCCAGCATTTT
>TRBV15|-|TRBD2|TRBJ2-2
CATSRGGLAVGTGELFF
TGTGCCACCAGCAGAGGAGGACTAGCGGTGGGCACCGGGGAGCTGTTTTTT
>TRBV6-1|-|-|TRBJ1-5
CASRTGHNQPQHF
TGTGCCAGCAGGACAGGACACAATCAGCCCCAGCATTTT
>TRBV7-9|-|-|TRBJ1-5
CASSLDRDNQPQHF
TGTGCCAGCAGCTTGGACAGAGACAATCAGCCCCAGCATTTT
>TRBV2|-|-|TRBJ1-5
CASTQRRDGNQPQHF
TGTGCCAGCACCCAAAGGAGGGACGGCAATCAGCCCCAGCATTTT
>TRBV4-1|-|-|TRBJ1-5
CASSQDVLVGGEPQHF
TGCGCCAGCAGCCAAGACGTGCTTGTGGGGGGGGAGCCCCAGCATTTT
>TRBV7-9|-|-|TRBJ1-1
CASSRRGGERNTEAFF
TGTGCCAGCAGCCGCCGGGGGGGTGAGCGAAACACTGAAGCTTTCTTT
>TRBV5-8|once|TRBD2|TRBJ2-2
CASSDGTTNTGELFF
TGTGCCAGCAGCGACGGGACTACGAACACCGGGGAGCTGTTTTTT
>TRBV5-1|-|TRBD1|TRBJ1-2
CASSGNPGQADGYTF
TGCGCCAGCAGCGGCAACCCGGGACAGGCGGATGGCTACACCTTC
>TRBV27|-|TRBD2|TRBJ2-1
CASSLAPGTSRTEQFF
TGTGCCAGCAGTTTAGCTCCCGGGACTAGTCGCACTGAGCAGTTCTTC